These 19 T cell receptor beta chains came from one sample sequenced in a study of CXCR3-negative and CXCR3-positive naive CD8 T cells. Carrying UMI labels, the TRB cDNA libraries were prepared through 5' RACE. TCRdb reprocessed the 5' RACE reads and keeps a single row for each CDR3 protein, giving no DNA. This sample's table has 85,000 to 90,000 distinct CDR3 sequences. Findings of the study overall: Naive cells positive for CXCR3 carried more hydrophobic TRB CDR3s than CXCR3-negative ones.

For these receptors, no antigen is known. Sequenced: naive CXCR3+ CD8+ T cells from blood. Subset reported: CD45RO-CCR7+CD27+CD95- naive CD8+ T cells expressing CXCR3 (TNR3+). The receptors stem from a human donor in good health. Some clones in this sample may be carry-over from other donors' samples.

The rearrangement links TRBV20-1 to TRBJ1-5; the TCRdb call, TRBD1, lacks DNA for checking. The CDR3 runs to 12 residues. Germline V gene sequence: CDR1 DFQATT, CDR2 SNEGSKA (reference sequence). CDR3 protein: CSADRDEEPQHF.

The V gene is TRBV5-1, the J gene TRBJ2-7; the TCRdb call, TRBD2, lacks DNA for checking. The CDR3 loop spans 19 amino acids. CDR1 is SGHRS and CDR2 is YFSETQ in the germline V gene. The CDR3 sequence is CASSPRWGLAGETRGEQYF.

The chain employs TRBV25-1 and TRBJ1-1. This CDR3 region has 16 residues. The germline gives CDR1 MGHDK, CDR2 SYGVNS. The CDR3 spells CASTELLEDPNTEAFF. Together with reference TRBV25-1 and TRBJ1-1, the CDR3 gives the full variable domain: EADIYQTPRYLVIGTGKKITLECSQTMGHDKMYWYQQDPGMELHLIHYSYGVNSTEKGDLSSESTVSRIRTEHFPLTLESARPSHTSQYLCASTELLEDPNTEAFFGQGTRLTVV.

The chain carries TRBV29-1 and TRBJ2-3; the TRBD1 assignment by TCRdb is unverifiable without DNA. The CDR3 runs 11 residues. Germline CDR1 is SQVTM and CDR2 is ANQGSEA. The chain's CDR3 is CSVQDTDTQYF.

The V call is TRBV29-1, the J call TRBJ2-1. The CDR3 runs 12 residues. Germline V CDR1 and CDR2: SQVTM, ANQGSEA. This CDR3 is CSVTVSYNEQFF.

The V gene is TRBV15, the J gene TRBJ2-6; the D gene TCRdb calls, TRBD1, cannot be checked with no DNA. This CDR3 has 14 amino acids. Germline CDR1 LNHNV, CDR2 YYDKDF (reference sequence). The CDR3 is CATSTPEGANVLTF.

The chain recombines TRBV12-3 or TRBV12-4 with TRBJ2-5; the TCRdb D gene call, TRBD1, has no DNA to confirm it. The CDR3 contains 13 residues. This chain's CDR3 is CASKGRGQETQYF.

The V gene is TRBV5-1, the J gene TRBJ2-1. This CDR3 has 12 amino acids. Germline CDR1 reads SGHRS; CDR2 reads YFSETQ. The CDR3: CASSLVTNEQFF.

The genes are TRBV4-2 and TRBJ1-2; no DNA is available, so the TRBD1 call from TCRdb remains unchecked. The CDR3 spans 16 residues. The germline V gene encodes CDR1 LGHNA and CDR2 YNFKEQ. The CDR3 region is CASSQAVQAEGRGYTF.

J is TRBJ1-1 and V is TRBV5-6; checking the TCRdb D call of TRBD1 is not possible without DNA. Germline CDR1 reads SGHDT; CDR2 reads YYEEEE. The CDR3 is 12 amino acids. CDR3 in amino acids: CASSPGSAEAFF. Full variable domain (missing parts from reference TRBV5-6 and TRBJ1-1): DAGVTQSPTHLIKTRGQQVTLRCSPKSGHDTVSWYQQALGQGPQFIFQYYEEEERQRGNFPDRFSGHQFPNYSSELNVNALLLGDSALYLCASSPGSAEAFFGQGTRLTVV.

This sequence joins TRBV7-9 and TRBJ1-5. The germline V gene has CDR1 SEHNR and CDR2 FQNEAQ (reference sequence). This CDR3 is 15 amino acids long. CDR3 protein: CASSLGTGGSQPQHF.

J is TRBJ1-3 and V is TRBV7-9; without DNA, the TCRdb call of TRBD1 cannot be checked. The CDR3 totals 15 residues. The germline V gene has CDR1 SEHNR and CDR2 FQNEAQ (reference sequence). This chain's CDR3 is CASSRGPTSGNTIYF.

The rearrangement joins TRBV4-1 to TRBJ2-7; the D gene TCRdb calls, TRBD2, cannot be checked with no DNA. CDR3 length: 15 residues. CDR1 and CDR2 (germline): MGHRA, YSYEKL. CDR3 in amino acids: CASSQTSGSGYEQYF.

This chain's CDR3 is CASSYSQGAEAFF. V usage is TRBV6-5 and J usage is TRBJ1-1; the TCRdb call, TRBD1, lacks DNA for checking. Germline CDR1 and CDR2: MNHEY and SVGAGI. This CDR3 is 13 amino acids long.

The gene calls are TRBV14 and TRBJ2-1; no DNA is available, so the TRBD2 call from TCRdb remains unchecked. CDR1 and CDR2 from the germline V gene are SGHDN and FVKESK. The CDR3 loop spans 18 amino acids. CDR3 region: CASSPHRGGKFSYNEQFF.

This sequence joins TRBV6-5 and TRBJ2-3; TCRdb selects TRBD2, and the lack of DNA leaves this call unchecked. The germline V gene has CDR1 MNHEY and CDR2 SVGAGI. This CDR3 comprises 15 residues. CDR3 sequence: CASSPTSGSRDTQYF.

CDR3 sequence: CASSYSPGGEQYF. V usage is TRBV6-5 and J usage is TRBJ2-7; TCRdb selects TRBD1, and the lack of DNA leaves this call unchecked. The CDR3 sequence is 13 residues long. From germline, CDR1 is MNHEY and CDR2 SVGAGI.

The CDR3 reads CSAAPRGVRYEQYF. The rearrangement uses TRBV20-1 and TRBJ2-7; lacking DNA, the TRBD1 call made by TCRdb goes unchecked. The CDR3 extends over 14 amino acids. The germline V gene encodes CDR1 DFQATT and CDR2 SNEGSKA (reference sequence).

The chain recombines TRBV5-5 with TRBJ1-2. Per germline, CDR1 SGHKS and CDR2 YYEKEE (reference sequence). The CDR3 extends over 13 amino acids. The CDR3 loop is CASSLARNYGYTF.